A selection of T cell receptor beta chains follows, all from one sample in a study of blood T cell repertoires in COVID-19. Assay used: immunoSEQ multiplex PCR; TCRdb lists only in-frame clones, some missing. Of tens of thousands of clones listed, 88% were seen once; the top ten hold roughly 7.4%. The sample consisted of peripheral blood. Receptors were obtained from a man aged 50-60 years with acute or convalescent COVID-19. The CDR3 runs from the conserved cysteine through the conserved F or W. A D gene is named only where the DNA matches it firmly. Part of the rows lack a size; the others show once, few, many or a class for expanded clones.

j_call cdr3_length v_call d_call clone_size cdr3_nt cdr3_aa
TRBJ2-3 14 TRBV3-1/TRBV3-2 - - TGTGCCAGCAGCCAATCACTGCACACAGATACGCAGTATTTT CASSQSLHTDTQYF
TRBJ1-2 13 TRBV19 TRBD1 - TGTGCCAGTAAGGACAGGGGGACGGATGGCTACACCTTC CASKDRGTDGYTF
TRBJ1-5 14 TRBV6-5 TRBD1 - TGTGCCAGCAGGAGGGACAGGGATAATCAGCCCCAGCATTTT CASRRDRDNQPQHF
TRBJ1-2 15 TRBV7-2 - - TGTGCCAGCAGCTCCGAGGCGACAGCAAACTATGGCTACACCTTC CASSSEATANYGYTF
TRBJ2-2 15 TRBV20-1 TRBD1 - TGCAGTGCTAGTCGCCAGGGACAGTTCACCGGGGAGCTGTTTTTT CSASRQGQFTGELFF
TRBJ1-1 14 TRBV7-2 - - TGTGCCAGCAGTTTAGCAGCGGTGAACACTGAAGCTTTCTTT CASSLAAVNTEAFF
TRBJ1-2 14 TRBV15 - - TGTGCCACCAGCAGAGATCTGGCAGGGAATGGCTACACCTTC CATSRDLAGNGYTF
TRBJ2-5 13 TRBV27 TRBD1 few TGTGCCAGCAGTCCCCGGGACAGCGAGACCCAGTACTTC CASSPRDSETQYF
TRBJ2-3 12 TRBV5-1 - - TGCGCCAGCAGCTCCCCCCCGGATACGCAGTATTTT CASSSPPDTQYF
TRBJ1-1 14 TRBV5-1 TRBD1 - TGCGCCAGCAGCTTGGAGGGGGCCAGGCCTGAAGCTTTCTTT CASSLEGARPEAFF
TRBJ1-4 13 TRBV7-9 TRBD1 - TGTGCCAGCATAGGGACAGGGGGTGAAAAACTGTTTTTT CASIGTGGEKLFF
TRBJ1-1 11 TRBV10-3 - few TGTGCCATCTGGCGGGGGACTGAAGCTTTCTTT CAIWRGTEAFF
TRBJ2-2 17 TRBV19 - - TGTGCCAGTAGTATGAGGCTCACGGCGGGGATCACCGGGGAGCTGTTTTTT CASSMRLTAGITGELFF
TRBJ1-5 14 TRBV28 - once TGTGCCAGCAGCCTCAGGGTGAGCAATCAGCCCCAGCATTTT CASSLRVSNQPQHF
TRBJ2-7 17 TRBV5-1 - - TGCGCCAGCAGCTTGAGTAACGGGGCGGGGATCTCTCGGGAGCAGTACTTC CASSLSNGAGISREQYF
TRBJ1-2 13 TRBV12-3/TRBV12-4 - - TGTGCCAGCAGTTTTACAGGGACCTATGGCTACACCTTC CASSFTGTYGYTF
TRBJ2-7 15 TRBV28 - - TGTGCCAGCAGTTTGTCCCTCGGCGGTGCCTACGAGCAGTACTTC CASSLSLGGAYEQYF
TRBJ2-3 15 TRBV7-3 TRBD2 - TGTGCCAGCAGCCAAACTAGCGGGAGCACAGATACGCAGTATTTT CASSQTSGSTDTQYF
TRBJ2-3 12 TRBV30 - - TGTGCCTGGAATGTCGGTGGAGATACGCAGTATTTT CAWNVGGDTQYF
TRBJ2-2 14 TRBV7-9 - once TGTGCCAGCAGCTTAGAGGGAGAGGCCGGGGAGCTGTTTTTT CASSLEGEAGELFF
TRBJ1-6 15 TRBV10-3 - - TGTGCCATCAGTGACTTGGGGACTGTTCTGTCCACCCTCCACTTT CAISDLGTVLSTLHF
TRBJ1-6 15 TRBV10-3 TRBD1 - TGTGCCATCAGTCAACAGGGACAGGGTGGTTCACCCCTCCACTTT CAISQQGQGGSPLHF
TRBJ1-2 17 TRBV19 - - TGTGCCAGTACCGACAAGGGCCGGGGAGTAGGGAGGGATGGCTACACCTTC CASTDKGRGVGRDGYTF
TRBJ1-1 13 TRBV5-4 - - TGTGCCAGCAGCGGAGACAGAAACACTGAAGCTTTCTTT CASSGDRNTEAFF
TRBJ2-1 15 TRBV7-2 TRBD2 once TGTGCCAGCAGCTCGGGACTAGCGGGTTGGGATGAGCAGTTCTTC CASSSGLAGWDEQFF
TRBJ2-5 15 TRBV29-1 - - TGCAGCGTTGAAGTGTTGGGGGTGCGGGGAGAGACCCAGTACTTC CSVEVLGVRGETQYF
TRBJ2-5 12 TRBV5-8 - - TGTGCCAGCAGTGGCTACCAAGAGACCCAGTACTTC CASSGYQETQYF
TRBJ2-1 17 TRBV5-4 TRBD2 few TGTGCCAGCAGCACACGAACTGGACTAGCTTTTAAGGATGAGCAGTTCTTC CASSTRTGLAFKDEQFF
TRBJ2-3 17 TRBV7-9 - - TGTGCCAGCAGCTTAACGTTTGACAGGCTTCTGGGTGATACGCAGTATTTT CASSLTFDRLLGDTQYF